This T cell receptor beta chain was captured in a study of shared clonotypes between healthy human individuals (dated by TCRdb to about 2020). At the level of the whole study: Two women and three men aged 18 to 49 years were included in the cohort. To estimate repertoire size and how much clonotype sharing occurs between individuals, the study deeply sequenced the blood TCR repertoires of roughly 5 healthy adults. Libraries were prepared and TCR repertoires were sequenced by different laboratories using diverse techniques, in order to increase sequencing depth and limit assay-specific biases. Leukapheresis yielded between about 0.9 and 8.9 billion PBMCs per donor. For each donor, CD4 naive and CD4 memory were each given three plates, CD8 naive was given two plates, and CD8 memory was given one plate.

Using the deep immunoSEQ assay, TCR CDR3 regions were amplified from genomic DNA by multiplex PCR. Extracted genomic DNA from each cell subset was distributed evenly across all wells of several immunoSEQ 96-well plates, and each plate was treated as a replicate. For sorted subsets, around 200 ng genomic DNA, equal to 30,000 or so T cell genomes, was loaded into each replicate PCR. The purified libraries were quantified using a Qubit 3.0 fluorometer, sized with a Bioanalyzer 2100, and then quantified again using the KAPA Library Quantification kit. Every immunoSEQ 96-well plate was sequenced on a dedicated single-read 150-cycle Illumina NextSeq 550 flow cell. As for how the authors treated the data: The immunoSEQ output contained only junctional sequences without quality scores, so filtering could not match that applied to full-length reads. Sequences were annotated with PyIR, a Python wrapper for IgBLAST v1.9, using IMGT germline references to assign V/J genes and CDR3. Any read was removed if the V/J assignment was weak (E-value above 1e-6), the CDR3 was missing, or the read contained stop codons, out-of-frame junctions, or ambiguous translated residues. A V3J clonotype was defined by an identical inferred V gene, J gene, and CDR3 amino acid sequence. Percentage overlap between repertoires was calculated by dividing the number of shared unique clonotypes by the size of the smaller repertoire. Repertoire richness was assessed with RTK rarefaction, the Chao1 estimator, and Recon v2.1 estimates of unobserved clonotypes. For all TCRbeta clonotypes obtained by the gDNA method from four donors, generation probabilities were computed with OLGA. TCRdb retrieved this table from immuneACCESS and kept in-frame rearrangements only. Not all clones are present; in checked studies, unresolved V genes account for under half, and no reason is known for the remainder. That table supplies the V and J calls and clone size; D and trimming were determined from the DNA. The sample table lists 1 million to 1.2 million clones, roughly 80% of them with a count of one. The top ten constitute roughly 0.83% of the sample.

Its CDR3 holds 13 amino acids, cysteine through phenylalanine. Only the CDR3 DNA is retained, 39 bases long and in frame from the first base. Looking up the germline V gene (reference sequence) yields CDR1 GTSNPN and CDR2 SVGIG. V loses 3 bases of germline sequence and J loses 2 bases, and the interval between the two ends is 10 bases. Healthy HIV-negative adults with no recently reported acute infections or vaccinations were included as donors. Only Caucasian adults living in Nashville, Tennessee, USA were represented among the donors. Magnetic negative selection was used to enrich CD4+ T cells, after which naive cells were positively selected on CD45RA and the negative fraction became the memory subset. Blood was obtained by leukapheresis, after which PBMCs were separated by Ficoll-Histopaque density gradient centrifugation and cryopreserved in liquid nitrogen vapor phase. Analytical flow cytometry was used to check the purity and quantity of each magnetically sorted T cell population. Genomic DNA was isolated from each sorted fraction and quantified by UV absorbance on a Nanodrop 2000c.

As for this clone: The antigen it recognizes is unknown. Per-base quality was not reported, and no clone a single base away is much larger than it.

Broad study findings and their caveats: Pairwise subsampling indicated that sequencing depth was expected to affect the degree of clonotype sharing among donors. Higher generation probabilities were observed for clonotypes shared by all four sorted-subset donors than for non-shared clonotypes. Sampling was restricted to blood, and TCR repertoires in tissues likely differ from the TCR repertoires found in blood. Because the study included a small number of donors, the genetic and exposure-history diversity represented was limited. Rarefaction of sorted-subset datasets indicated incomplete sequencing despite the large sequencing depth. About 4.5% of naive CD4, around 3.5% of naive CD8, about 2.4% of memory CD4, and approximately 0.39% of memory CD8 clonotypes were shared across four donors. Naive subsets generally had larger estimated clonotype richness than memory subsets did.

This clonotype was sampled from a man younger than 35 in good health. Some clones in this sample may be carry-over from other donors' samples. Sequencing was performed on memory CD4+ T cells from PBMCs. This specimen's cell subset or site label, interpreted: CD45RA-negative fraction. The chain is made from TRBV30 and TRBJ1-1; TRBD1 could be the D gene, as 5 bases match. The DNA reads as follows: TGTGCCTGGAGCCAGGGTCAAAACACTGAAGCTTTCTTT. Its translation is CAWSQGQNTEAFF. The entire variable domain, with the stretches around the CDR3 drawn from the reference TRBV30 and TRBJ1-1 proteins, is SQTIHQWPATLVQPVGSPLSLECTVEGTSNPNLYWYRQAAGRGLQLLFYSVGIGQISSEVPQNLSASRPQDRQFILSSKKLLLSDSGFYLCAWSQGQNTEAFFGQGTRLTVV.